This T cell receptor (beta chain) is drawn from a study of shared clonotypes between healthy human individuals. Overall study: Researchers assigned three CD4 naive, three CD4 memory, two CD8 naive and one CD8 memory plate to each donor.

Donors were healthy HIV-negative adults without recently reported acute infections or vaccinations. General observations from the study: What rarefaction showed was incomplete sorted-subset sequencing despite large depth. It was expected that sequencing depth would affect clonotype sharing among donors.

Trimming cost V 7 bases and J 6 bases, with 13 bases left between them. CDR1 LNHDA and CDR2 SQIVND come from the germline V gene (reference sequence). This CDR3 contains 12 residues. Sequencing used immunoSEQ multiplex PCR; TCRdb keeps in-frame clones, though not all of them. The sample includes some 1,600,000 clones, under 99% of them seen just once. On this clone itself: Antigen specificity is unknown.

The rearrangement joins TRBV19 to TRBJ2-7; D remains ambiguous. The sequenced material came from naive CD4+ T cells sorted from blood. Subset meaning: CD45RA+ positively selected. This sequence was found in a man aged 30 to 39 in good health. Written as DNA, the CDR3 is TGTGCCAGTAAATCAGGACCGGCCGAGCAGTACTTC. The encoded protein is CASKSGPAEQYF.